Listed here is a single TCR beta chain. Its specificity is not known. This sample was included in a study of vaccination and CD4 T cells after COVID-19. For the study at large: Control cultures were given a CEFX pool, an HIV-1 Nef pool, or no peptide. General study findings and limits: Reactive clonotype counts went from median 21 after infection to roughly 39 after vaccination, nonsignificantly.

The treatment here: roughly nine-day PBMC culture with coronavirus spike peptide pools or control peptides (ViraFEST assay). There were positive PCR dates ranging from March to December 2020, all predating US Alpha, Beta and Delta variants. Cultured CD4+ T cell DNA underwent sequencing with the Oncomine TCR Beta short-read assay. TCRdb independently ran MiXCR on the PCR reads; one entry per CDR3 protein. The sample yields 10,000 to 11,000 distinct CDR3 sequences, around 60% seen once. This CDR3 comprises 14 residues. CDR1 and CDR2 (germline): SEHNR, FQNEAQ (reference sequence). J lost 2 bases, V lost 5 bases, and 5 bases had no gene match.

What was sequenced was CD4+ T cells from blood, cultured in vitro. The receptor was derived from a human donor who had recovered from COVID-19. V usage is TRBV7-9 and J usage is TRBJ1-2, with TRBD1 matching 7 bases. The DNA of the CDR3 is TGTGCCAGCAGCCAGGGGGGGTTAAACTATGGCTACACCTTC. It specifies CASSQGGLNYGYTF.